These T cell receptor beta chains were read from a single sample in a study of human T cells and chemical hapten exposure. TCRdb re-called the RACE reads with MiXCR, one entry per CDR3 protein. This sample has 340,000 or so distinct CDR3 sequences, with approximately 6.9% found just once. The material sequenced was whole blood, taken in connection with sensitization to the hapten diphenylcyclopropenone (DPC). These receptors all come from a woman younger than 30 with alopecia areata. Some clones in this sample may be carry-over from other donors' samples. CDR3s include the opening cysteine and the closing phenylalanine or tryptophan.

CDR3: CASSLPLAGGADTQYF
J: TRBJ2-3
V: TRBV28

CDR3: CASSLTWGDGGEKLFF
J: TRBJ1-4
V: TRBV4-3

CDR3: CASSLGDTDTQYF
J: TRBJ2-3
V: TRBV27

CDR3: CSAIEGRQPQHF
J: TRBJ1-5
V: TRBV20-1

CDR3: CASSFRPGELSYEQYF
J: TRBJ2-7
V: TRBV13

CDR3: CASSRAVAARRELFF
J: TRBJ2-2
V: TRBV4-1

CDR3: CASSPRISDTQYF
J: TRBJ2-3
V: TRBV28

CDR3: CASSLVAGEISPLHF
J: TRBJ1-6
V: TRBV7-2

CDR3: CSAIDPGRGEETQYF
J: TRBJ2-5
V: TRBV20-1

CDR3: CASSYSRGGGGYTF
J: TRBJ1-2
V: TRBV6-5

CDR3: CSAPEPLAGYEQYF
J: TRBJ2-7
V: TRBV20-1

CDR3: CASVLDQPSGANVLTF
J: TRBJ2-6
V: TRBV5-1

CDR3: CASSLEIIHGELFF
J: TRBJ2-2
V: TRBV7-2

CDR3: CASTLLGYEQFF
J: TRBJ2-1
V: TRBV12-3/TRBV12-4

CDR3: CASSPTGQGAKTQYF
J: TRBJ2-5
V: TRBV18

CDR3: CASSRGTGDEKLFF
J: TRBJ1-4
V: TRBV27

CDR3: CASSQGLRPQHF
J: TRBJ1-5
V: TRBV3-1

CDR3: CASSRPTRGEKLFF
J: TRBJ1-4
V: TRBV2

CDR3: CASSLVTSGGEQYF
J: TRBJ2-7
V: TRBV7-8

CDR3: CSASPAVAKNIQYF
J: TRBJ2-4
V: TRBV20-1

CDR3: CASSLRGQTGEQYF
J: TRBJ2-7
V: TRBV4-2

CDR3: CASRPLRGQETQYF
J: TRBJ2-5
V: TRBV6-5

CDR3: CASSPGDSTDTQYF
J: TRBJ2-3
V: TRBV18

CDR3: CATSRGGGGFDNEQFF
J: TRBJ2-1
V: TRBV15

CDR3: CASSFGTSAADEQFF
J: TRBJ2-1
V: TRBV5-4

CDR3: CAIRTGLAAGNEQFF
J: TRBJ2-1
V: TRBV10-3

CDR3: CASSGDIDNSPLHF
J: TRBJ1-6
V: TRBV5-6

CDR3: CASSYEGSLSGNTIYF
J: TRBJ1-3
V: TRBV6-6

CDR3: CASSLGGASSYEQYF
J: TRBJ2-7
V: TRBV7-9

CDR3: CASSYDRGGGQREQYF
J: TRBJ2-7
V: TRBV6-2/TRBV6-3

CDR3: CSVKSGAGAHEQYF
J: TRBJ2-7
V: TRBV29-1

CDR3: CASSLTPFYEQYF
J: TRBJ2-7
V: TRBV5-4

CDR3: CSAPVQGPGNIQYF
J: TRBJ2-4
V: TRBV20-1

CDR3: CSATRGTANYGYTF
J: TRBJ1-2
V: TRBV20-1

CDR3: CASSGWGQGLETQYF
J: TRBJ2-5
V: TRBV7-9

CDR3: CASCGSRGQPQHF
J: TRBJ1-5
V: TRBV6-1

CDR3: CASRGQTGVKAFF
J: TRBJ1-1
V: TRBV6-2/TRBV6-3

CDR3: CASSFAAGFGKLFF
J: TRBJ1-4
V: TRBV13

CDR3: CASSGGQPTSGYTF
J: TRBJ1-2
V: TRBV2

CDR3: CASSPLRRNEKLFF
J: TRBJ1-4
V: TRBV28

CDR3: CASSYSITGTGELFF
J: TRBJ2-2
V: TRBV6-6

CDR3: CASRIEGADTEAFF
J: TRBJ1-1
V: TRBV5-1

CDR3: CASSVAVRRNNEQFF
J: TRBJ2-1
V: TRBV9

CDR3: CASSPGVAGATDTQYF
J: TRBJ2-3
V: TRBV5-1

CDR3: CASSSGTGRGNEQFF
J: TRBJ2-1
V: TRBV12-3/TRBV12-4